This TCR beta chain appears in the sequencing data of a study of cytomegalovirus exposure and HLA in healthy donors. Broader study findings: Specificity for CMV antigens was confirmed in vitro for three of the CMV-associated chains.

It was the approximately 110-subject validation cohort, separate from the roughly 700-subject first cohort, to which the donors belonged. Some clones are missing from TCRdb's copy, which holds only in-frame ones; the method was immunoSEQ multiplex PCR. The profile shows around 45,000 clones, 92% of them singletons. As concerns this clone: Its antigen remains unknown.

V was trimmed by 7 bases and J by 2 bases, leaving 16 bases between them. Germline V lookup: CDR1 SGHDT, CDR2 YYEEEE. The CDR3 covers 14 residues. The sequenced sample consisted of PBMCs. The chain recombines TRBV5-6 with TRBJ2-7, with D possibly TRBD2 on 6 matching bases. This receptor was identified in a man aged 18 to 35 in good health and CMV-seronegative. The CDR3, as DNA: TGTGCCAGCCGAACTTGGGGGGTCACCTACGAGCAGTACTTC. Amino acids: CASRTWGVTYEQYF.